Listed here are 25 T cell receptor beta chains from one sample, sequenced in a study of blood T cells in healthy people across ages. Then a second PCR, running roughly 6 to 11 cycles, was carried out with a sample-barcoded 5' primer and a J-beta primer mix. TCRdb reprocessed the 5' RACE reads with MiXCR, giving one entry per CDR3 protein. In the table there are hundreds of thousands of distinct CDR3 sequences, approximately 40% of which are singletons. Input material: blood. The receptors were gathered from an elderly man in good health.

This clonotype has at least ten counts. The chain combines TRBV5-5 with TRBJ2-5; no clear D gene. Trimming shortened V by 2 bases and J by 2 bases, and 4 bases separated the two germline ends. The CDR3 loop spans 12 amino acids. The germline CDR1 and CDR2 sequences are SGHKS and YYEKEE (reference sequence). In nucleotides, the CDR3 is TGTGCCAGCAGCTTTCAGCAAGAGACCCAGTACTTC. It translates to CASSFQQETQYF.

This clonotype was seen more than once but under ten times. This chain links TRBV7-2 with TRBJ2-7, with D maybe TRBD2 (5 bases). Per the germline V gene, CDR1 is SGHTA and CDR2 is FQGNSA. CDR3 size: 15 residues. The V gene lost 1 base and the J gene lost 1 base, with 11 bases spanning the gap. The CDR3 spells CASSLGLRRSYEQYF. CDR3 coding DNA: TGTGCCAGCAGCTTAGGATTACGGAGGTCCTACGAGCAGTACTTC.

This clonotype was detected only a few times. V usage is TRBV12-3 or TRBV12-4 and J usage is TRBJ1-2; D not certain. The V end was cut by 3 bases, the J end by 5 bases, with 10 bases between. The CDR3 is made up of 13 amino acids. CDR3 DNA sequence: TGTGCCAGCAGTTTCGATGGGTTTTATGGCTACACCTTC. Encoded protein: CASSFDGFYGYTF.

The chain uses TRBV5-1 and TRBJ2-3; 10 bases are shared with TRBD1. The CDR3 length is 15 residues. Germline-derived CDR1 and CDR2 are SGHRS and YFSETQ. Losses at the gene ends were 3 bases for V and 7 bases for J; bases not matched to a gene: 8. The DNA for the CDR3 is TGCGCCAGCAGCTCGGGACAGGGGAATATGAATACGCAGTATTTT. Residues: CASSSGQGNMNTQYF.

This rearrangement joins TRBV7-3 to TRBJ2-1; 12 nucleotides align to TRBD2. The V and J ends lost 3 bases and 7 bases, in that order; junction bases with no gene match: 10. CDR1 is SGHTA and CDR2 is FQGTGA in the germline V gene. This CDR3 region has 17 residues. The CDR3: CASSLTSGSMIRNEQFF. The CDR3 DNA reads as TGTGCCAGCAGCTTGACTAGCGGGAGTATGATCAGGAATGAGCAGTTCTTC.

This chain links TRBV5-6 with TRBJ1-1; D is undetermined. The germline V gene has CDR1 SGHDT and CDR2 YYEEEE. This CDR3 has 14 residues. Trimming removed 4 bases from V and 1 base from J, with 11 bases in between. The CDR3 reads CASSIGLKNTEAFF. CDR3 sequence (DNA): TGTGCCAGCAGCATCGGCCTAAAGAACACTGAAGCTTTCTTT.

The V gene is TRBV6-6, the J gene TRBJ1-2, with D possibly being TRBD1 (6 bases). With 4 bases removed from V and 0 bases from J, the gap between germline ends came to 9 bases. CDR1 and CDR2 from the germline V gene are MNHNY and SVGAGI (reference sequence). This CDR3 spans 14 amino acids. For the CDR3, the DNA is TGTGCCAGCAGTTTGCAGGGGACTAACTATGGCTACACCTTC. Protein product: CASSLQGTNYGYTF.

The chain recombines TRBV28 with TRBJ2-3; perhaps TRBD1 as D (5 bases). CDR1 and CDR2 from the germline V gene are MDHEN and SYDVKM. V lost 7 bases, J lost 2 bases, and 19 bases lay in between. This CDR3 is built from 16 residues. As DNA, the CDR3 is TGTGCCAGCATCACGTTAGCAGGGTTTAACACAGATACGCAGTATTTT. Amino acids: CASITLAGFNTDTQYF.

This clonotype came up a few times. CDR3 sequence: CSARAGVAEQYF. In DNA form, the CDR3 reads TGCAGTGCTAGAGCGGGAGTAGCCGAGCAGTACTTC. This rearrangement joins TRBV20-1 to TRBJ2-7, with a tentative D call TRBD2 (6 bases). Trimming stripped 1 base from V and 6 bases from J, with 10 bases between. Germline CDR1 DFQATT, CDR2 SNEGSKA (reference sequence). CDR3 length: 12 amino acids.

This clonotype has just a few counts. V and J are TRBV7-9 and TRBJ2-1, with 7 bases matching TRBD1. Per the germline V gene, CDR1 is SEHNR and CDR2 is FQNEAQ (reference sequence). The CDR3 extends over 17 amino acids. The trim removed 3 bases at V and 8 bases at J, leaving 16 bases unmatched. Here the CDR3 reads CASSLHVGQESADEQFF. The CDR3, as DNA: TGTGCCAGCAGCTTGCACGTAGGACAGGAGTCTGCTGATGAGCAGTTCTTC.

In its sample, this clonotype was seen a few times. The V gene is TRBV20-1, the J gene TRBJ2-7; possible D gene TRBD2, 6 bases. The ends were cut back, 0 bases at V and 0 bases at J, with 15 bases in the middle. The CDR3 has 16 residues. CDR1 and CDR2 from the germline V gene are DFQATT and SNEGSKA (reference sequence). The CDR3 DNA reads TGCAGTGCTAGAGACCCTAGGCGGGGTACCTCCTACGAGCAGTACTTC. Its protein product is CSARDPRRGTSYEQYF.

V is TRBV28 and J is TRBJ2-7; D is unclear. The CDR3 runs 13 residues. Trimming cost V 3 bases and J 7 bases, with 13 bases left between them. CDR1 is MDHEN and CDR2 is SYDVKM in the germline V gene. The CDR3 sequence is CASSFSNRNEQYF. Here the CDR3 DNA reads TGTGCCAGCAGTTTTTCGAACCGGAATGAGCAGTACTTC.

This clonotype was picked up one time. Compared with germline, one end of the junction differs, possibly owing to a read error. The CDR3 sequence is CASRIAGGQEAQYF. The CDR3 nucleotides are TGCGCCAGCAGGATAGCGGGAGGTCAAGAGGCCCAGTACTTC. The rearrangement uses TRBV5-1 and TRBJ2-5; 10 bases agree with TRBD2. From germline, CDR1 is SGHRS and CDR2 YFSETQ. This CDR3 is 14 amino acids long.

V and J are TRBV20-1 and TRBJ2-7; 10 positions agree with TRBD1. There are 15 residues in the CDR3. V trimming: 6 bases; J trimming: 3 bases; junction bases outside the gene matches: 11. CDR1 is DFQATT, CDR2 SNEGSKA, per germline (reference sequence). The CDR3 loop reads CSALLPGQGFYEQYF. Here the CDR3 DNA reads TGCAGTGCCTTACTACCGGGACAGGGGTTCTACGAGCAGTACTTC.

The table lists this clonotype with a few counts. This may arise from a read error, as a much more abundant clone is one base away. The chain couples TRBV6-2 or TRBV6-3 to TRBJ2-1; D remains unclear. The germline V and J ends were trimmed by 4 bases and 5 bases, with 3 bases remaining between them. The CDR3 is 11 residues long. CDR1 is MNHEY and CDR2 is SVGEGT in the germline V gene. The CDR3 DNA is TGTGCCAGCAGTTCCCACAATGAGCAGTTCTTC. This codes for CASSSHNEQFF.

This clonotype was observed a few times. This chain links TRBV7-2 with TRBJ1-2; D may be TRBD1 (6 bases). Germline V gene data show CDR1 as SGHTA and CDR2 as FQGNSA. V lost 4 bases and J lost 5, with 14 bases in between. This CDR3 spans 14 amino acids. The CDR3 region has the DNA TGTGCCAGCAGCTCGAACAGGGCGCATTATGGCTACACCTTC. It translates to CASSSNRAHYGYTF.

Notes on this clonotype: A much larger clone differs by one base, so this may be a read error. The chain has TRBV12-3 or TRBV12-4 and TRBJ2-5; a possible D gene is TRBD2 (6 bases). Trimming took off 6 bases at V and 11 bases at J, with 22 bases between the two ends. The CDR3 consists of 14 residues. This CDR3 reads CASRLSGRSDEQYF. The CDR3 DNA reads TGTGCCAGCAGATTGTCGGGGAGGTCGGATGAGCAGTACTTC.

This clonotype appeared many times. The rearrangement joins TRBV20-1 to TRBJ1-2; unclear D gene. The CDR3 loop spans 14 amino acids. From germline, CDR1 is DFQATT and CDR2 SNEGSKA (reference sequence). With 0 bases removed from V and 0 bases from J, the gap between germline ends came to 8 bases. The CDR3 nucleotides are TGCAGTGCTAGAGATGCCGGGTCTAACTATGGCTACACCTTC. As protein: CSARDAGSNYGYTF.

J is TRBJ1-5 and V is TRBV6-2 or TRBV6-3; TRBD1 is a possible D gene (5 bases). V was trimmed by 6 bases and J by 3 bases, leaving 15 bases between them. Germline assignment: CDR1 MNHEY and CDR2 SVGEGT. The CDR3 contains 15 residues. CDR3 sequence reads: CASSPPGPPNQPQHF. As DNA, the CDR3 is TGTGCCAGCAGCCCTCCGGGACCGCCCAATCAGCCCCAGCATTTT.

The gene calls are TRBV7-2 and TRBJ2-1; D is unclear. The V and J ends lost 1 base and 10 bases respectively, with 14 bases between them. Germline CDR1 is SGHTA and CDR2 is FQGNSA. The CDR3 contains 14 residues. The CDR3 sequence: CASSLVPHSYEQFF. CDR3 bases: TGTGCCAGCAGCTTAGTGCCGCATTCCTACGAGCAGTTCTTC.

J is TRBJ1-4 and V is TRBV12-3 or TRBV12-4; 10 nucleotides match TRBD1. The CDR3 is made up of 15 amino acids. The J segment lost 1 base and the V segment lost 7 bases, leaving 3 bases of the junction unmatched. CDR3 in amino acids: CASTRTGGTNEKLFF. CDR3 in DNA: TGTGCCAGCACCAGGACAGGGGGAACTAATGAAAAACTGTTTTTT.

The chain uses TRBV7-2 and TRBJ1-1; D not resolved. The ends were cut back, 5 bases at V and 1 base at J, with 5 bases in the middle. Germline V gene lookup returns CDR1 SGHTA and CDR2 FQGNSA. CDR3 length: 12 amino acids. The CDR3 bases are TGTGCCAGCAGCCGACAGAACACTGAAGCTTTCTTT. This sequence encodes CASSRQNTEAFF. Together with reference TRBV7-2 and TRBJ1-1, the CDR3 gives the full variable domain: GAGVSQSPSNKVTEKGKDVELRCDPISGHTALYWYRQSLGQGLEFLIYFQGNSAPDKSGLPSDRFSAERTGGSVSTLTIQRTQQEDSAVYLCASSRQNTEAFFGQGTRLTVV.

J is TRBJ1-6 and V is TRBV7-9, with D unclear. This CDR3 contains 13 residues. Trimming left V 5 bases short and J 9 bases short, with 11 bases between. Germline V gene data show CDR1 as SEHNR and CDR2 as FQNEAQ (reference sequence). Here the CDR3 reads CASSPQAVSPLHF. The CDR3 bases are TGTGCCAGCAGCCCCCAGGCGGTTTCACCCCTCCACTTT.

The chain employs TRBV30 and TRBJ2-7; 9 bases fit TRBD1. This CDR3 spans 13 amino acids. V lost 5 bases and J lost 3; bases outside the gene matches: 5. Germline loops: CDR1 GTSNPN, CDR2 SVGIG (reference sequence). The CDR3 bases are TGTGCCTGGGGACAGGGGCCGGGCTACGAGCAGTACTTC. Its protein is CAWGQGPGYEQYF.

This clonotype has more than one count but fewer than ten. The CDR3: CASTSIGLQGYEQYF. DNA of the CDR3: TGTGCCAGCACTTCAATAGGCTTACAGGGATACGAGCAGTACTTC. The V call is TRBV27, the J call TRBJ2-4, with D perhaps TRBD1 (6 bases). Judging by the DNA end, TRBJ2-7 fits better; the J call may be wrong. CDR1 and CDR2 (germline): MNHEY, SMNVEV (reference sequence). This CDR3 is built from 15 residues.